This TCR beta chain originates from a study of T cell responses to AZD1222 COVID-19 vaccine. About this clone: As yet, its antigen is unknown.

General observations from the study: Nearly half of unique spike-specific TCRs reportedly avoided B.1.351 and B.1.1.7 mutated regions.

Using immunoSEQ multiplex PCR, the repertoire was profiled, and TCRdb retains in-frame clones only, with some absent. Of roughly 80,000 clones in the sample, 70% to 90% were seen once. This TCR came from an adult in good health. Sequenced material: peripheral blood, taken on day 0 of MenACWY control vaccination.

The CDR3 region is CAWSVRSGLSEKLFF. CDR3 DNA: TGTGCCTGGAGTGTACGTTCAGGGCTGAGTGAAAAACTGTTTTTT. This chain links TRBV30 with TRBJ1-4, with D possibly matching TRBD1 (5 bases). This CDR3 contains 15 residues. V was cut by 0 bases and J by 7 bases, with 15 bases left in between. Per germline, CDR1 GTSNPN and CDR2 SVGIG (reference sequence). The full variable domain, its missing parts supplied by reference TRBV30 and TRBJ1-4, is SQTIHQWPATLVQPVGSPLSLECTVEGTSNPNLYWYRQAAGRGLQLLFYSVGIGQISSEVPQNLSASRPQDRQFILSSKKLLLSDSGFYLCAWSVRSGLSEKLFFGSGTQLSVL.